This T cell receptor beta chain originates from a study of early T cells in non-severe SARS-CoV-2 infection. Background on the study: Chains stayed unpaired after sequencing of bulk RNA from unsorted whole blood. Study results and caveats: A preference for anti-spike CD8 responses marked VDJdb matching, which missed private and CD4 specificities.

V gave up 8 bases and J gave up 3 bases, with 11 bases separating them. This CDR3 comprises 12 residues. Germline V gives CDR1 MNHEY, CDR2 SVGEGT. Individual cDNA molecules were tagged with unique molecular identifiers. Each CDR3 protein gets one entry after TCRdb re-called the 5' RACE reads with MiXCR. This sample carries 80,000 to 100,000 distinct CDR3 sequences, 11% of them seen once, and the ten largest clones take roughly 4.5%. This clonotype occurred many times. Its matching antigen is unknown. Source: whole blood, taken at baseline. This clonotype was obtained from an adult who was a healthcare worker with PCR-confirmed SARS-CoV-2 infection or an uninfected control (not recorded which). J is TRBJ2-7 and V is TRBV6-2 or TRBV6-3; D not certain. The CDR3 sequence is CASGDKDYEQYF. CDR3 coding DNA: TGTGCCAGCGGCGACAAGGACTACGAGCAGTACTTC.